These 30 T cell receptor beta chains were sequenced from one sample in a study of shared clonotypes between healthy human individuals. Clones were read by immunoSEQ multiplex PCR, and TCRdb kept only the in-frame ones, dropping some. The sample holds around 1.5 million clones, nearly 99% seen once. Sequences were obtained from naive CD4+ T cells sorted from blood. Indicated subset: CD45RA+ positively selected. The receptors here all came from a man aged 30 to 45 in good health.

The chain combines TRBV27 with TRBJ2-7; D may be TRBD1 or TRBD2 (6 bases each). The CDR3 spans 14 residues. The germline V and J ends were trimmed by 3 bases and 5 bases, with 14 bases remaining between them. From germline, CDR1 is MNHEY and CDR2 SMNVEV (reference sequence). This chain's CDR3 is CASSLWGALNEQYF. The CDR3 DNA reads TGTGCCAGCAGTTTGTGGGGGGCTTTGAACGAGCAGTACTTC.

The CDR3 spells CASSMIASGLNEQFF. Written as DNA, the CDR3 is TGTGCCAGTAGTATGATCGCTAGCGGCCTCAATGAGCAGTTCTTC. V gene TRBV19 combines with J gene TRBJ2-1; 7 nucleotides match TRBD2. The J segment lost 6 bases and the V segment lost 3 bases, leaving 8 bases of the junction unmatched. This CDR3 is 15 amino acids long. CDR1 LNHDA and CDR2 SQIVND come from the germline V gene (reference sequence).

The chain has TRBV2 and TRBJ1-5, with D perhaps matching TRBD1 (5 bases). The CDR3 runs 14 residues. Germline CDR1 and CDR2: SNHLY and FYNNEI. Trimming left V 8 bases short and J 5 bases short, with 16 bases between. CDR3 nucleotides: TGTGCCAGCGTGATCCGCAGGGCTGATCAGCCCCAGCATTTT. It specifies CASVIRRADQPQHF.

The CDR3 spells CASSQGTGAGEQYF. CDR3 nucleotides: TGTGCCAGCTCACAGGGGACAGGGGCCGGGGAGCAGTACTTC. The chain employs TRBV18 and TRBJ2-7; 10 nucleotides agree with TRBD1. The trim removed 4 bases at V and 7 bases at J, leaving 7 bases unmatched. CDR1 and CDR2 (germline): KGHSH, LQKENI. This CDR3 comprises 14 residues.

The CDR3 DNA is TGTGCCAGCAGCTTAGTTGCTAGCGGGAGAGGCTCCTACAATGAGCAGTTCTTC. This sequence encodes CASSLVASGRGSYNEQFF. The rearrangement joins TRBV11-2 to TRBJ2-1; 10 nucleotides match TRBD2. The CDR3 runs 18 residues. Germline V CDR1 and CDR2: SGHAT, FQNNGV. After removal of 1 base from V and 0 bases from J, the junction contained 6 bases not matched to a gene.

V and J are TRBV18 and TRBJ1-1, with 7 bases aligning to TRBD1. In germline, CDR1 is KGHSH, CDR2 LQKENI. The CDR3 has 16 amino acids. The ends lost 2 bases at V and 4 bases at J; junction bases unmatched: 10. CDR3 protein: CASSPNLTGWFTEAFF. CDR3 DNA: TGTGCCAGCTCACCAAATTTGACAGGGTGGTTCACTGAAGCTTTCTTT. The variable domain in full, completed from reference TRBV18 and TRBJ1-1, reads NAGVMQNPRHLVRRRGQEARLRCSPMKGHSHVYWYRQLPEEGLKFMVYLQKENIIDESGMPKERFSAEFPKEGPSILRIQQVVRGDSAAYFCASSPNLTGWFTEAFFGQGTRLTVV.

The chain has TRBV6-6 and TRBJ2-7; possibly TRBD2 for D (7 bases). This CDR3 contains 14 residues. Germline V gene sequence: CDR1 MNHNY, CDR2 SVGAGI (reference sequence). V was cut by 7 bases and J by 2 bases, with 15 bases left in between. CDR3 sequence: CASTQGRGPYEQYF. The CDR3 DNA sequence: TGTGCCAGCACCCAGGGGCGGGGGCCCTACGAGCAGTACTTC.

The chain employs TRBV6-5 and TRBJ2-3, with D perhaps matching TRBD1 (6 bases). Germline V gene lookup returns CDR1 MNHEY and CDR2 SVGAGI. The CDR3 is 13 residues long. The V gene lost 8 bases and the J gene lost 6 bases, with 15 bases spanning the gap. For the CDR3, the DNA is TGTGCCAGCCGCCAGCCAGGGGTGGATACGCAGTATTTT. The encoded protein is CASRQPGVDTQYF.

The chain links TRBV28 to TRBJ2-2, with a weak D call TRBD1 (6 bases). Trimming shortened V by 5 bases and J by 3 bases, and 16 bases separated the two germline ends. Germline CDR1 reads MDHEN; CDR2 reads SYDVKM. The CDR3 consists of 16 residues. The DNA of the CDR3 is TGTGCCAGCAGTGTAGTATCAGGGGCCCACACCGGGGAGCTGTTTTTT. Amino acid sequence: CASSVVSGAHTGELFF.

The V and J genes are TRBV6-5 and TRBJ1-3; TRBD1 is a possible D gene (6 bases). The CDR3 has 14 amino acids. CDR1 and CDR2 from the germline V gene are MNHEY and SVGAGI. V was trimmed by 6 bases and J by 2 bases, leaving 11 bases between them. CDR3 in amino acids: CASRTAGAGNTIYF. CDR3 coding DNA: TGTGCCAGCAGAACAGCAGGGGCTGGAAACACCATATATTTT.

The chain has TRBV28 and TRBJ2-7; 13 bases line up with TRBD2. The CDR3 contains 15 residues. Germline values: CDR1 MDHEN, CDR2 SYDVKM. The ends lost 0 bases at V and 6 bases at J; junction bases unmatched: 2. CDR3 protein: CASSLWTSGRPEQYF. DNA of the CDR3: TGTGCCAGCAGTTTATGGACTAGCGGGAGGCCCGAGCAGTACTTC.

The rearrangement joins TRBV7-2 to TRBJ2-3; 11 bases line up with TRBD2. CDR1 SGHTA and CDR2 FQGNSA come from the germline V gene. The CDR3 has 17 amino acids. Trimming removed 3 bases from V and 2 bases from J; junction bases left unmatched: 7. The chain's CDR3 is CASSLLAGGPITDTQYF. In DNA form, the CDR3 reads TGTGCCAGCAGCTTGTTAGCGGGAGGGCCGATCACAGATACGCAGTATTTT.

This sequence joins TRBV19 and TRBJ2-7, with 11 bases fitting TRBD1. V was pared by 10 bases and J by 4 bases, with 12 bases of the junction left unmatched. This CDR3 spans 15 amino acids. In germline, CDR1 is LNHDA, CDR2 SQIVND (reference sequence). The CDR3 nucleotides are TGTGCCACCAGAAGAGGAGGACAGGGGGCATACGAGCAGTACTTC. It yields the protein CATRRGGQGAYEQYF. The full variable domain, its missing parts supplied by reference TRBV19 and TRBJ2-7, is DGGITQSPKYLFRKEGQNVTLSCEQNLNHDAMYWYRQDPGQGLRLIYYSQIVNDFQKGDIAEGYSVSREKKESFPLTVTSAQKNPTAFYLCATRRGGQGAYEQYFGPGTRLTVT.

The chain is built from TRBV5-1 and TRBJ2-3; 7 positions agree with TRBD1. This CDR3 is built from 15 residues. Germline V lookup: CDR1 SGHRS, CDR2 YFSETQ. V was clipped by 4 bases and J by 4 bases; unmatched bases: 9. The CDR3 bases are TGCGCCAGCAGCCCCCACGACAGGGCGGCAGATACGCAGTATTTT. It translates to CASSPHDRAADTQYF.

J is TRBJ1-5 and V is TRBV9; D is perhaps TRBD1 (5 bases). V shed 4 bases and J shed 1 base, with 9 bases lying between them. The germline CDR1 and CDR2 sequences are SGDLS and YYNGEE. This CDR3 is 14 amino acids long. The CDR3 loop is CASSFRDSNQPQHF. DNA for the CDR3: TGTGCCAGCAGCTTCCGGGACAGCAATCAGCCCCAGCATTTT. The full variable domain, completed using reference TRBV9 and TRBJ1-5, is DSGVTQTPKHLITATGQRVTLRCSPRSGDLSVYWYQQSLDQGLQFLIQYYNGEERAKGNILERFSAQQFPDLHSELNLSSLELGDSALYFCASSFRDSNQPQHFGDGTRLSIL.

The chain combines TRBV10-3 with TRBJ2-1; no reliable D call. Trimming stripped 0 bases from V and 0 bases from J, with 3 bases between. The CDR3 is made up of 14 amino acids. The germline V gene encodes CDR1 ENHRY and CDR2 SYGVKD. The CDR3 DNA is TGTGCCATCAGTGAGTCCCTCTCCTACAATGAGCAGTTCTTC. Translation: CAISESLSYNEQFF.

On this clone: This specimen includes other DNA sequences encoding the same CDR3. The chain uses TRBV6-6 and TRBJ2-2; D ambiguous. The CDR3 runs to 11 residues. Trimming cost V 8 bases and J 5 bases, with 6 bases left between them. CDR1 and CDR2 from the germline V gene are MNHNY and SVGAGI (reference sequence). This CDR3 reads CASSITGELFF. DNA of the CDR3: TGTGCCAGCTCCATTACCGGGGAGCTGTTTTTT.

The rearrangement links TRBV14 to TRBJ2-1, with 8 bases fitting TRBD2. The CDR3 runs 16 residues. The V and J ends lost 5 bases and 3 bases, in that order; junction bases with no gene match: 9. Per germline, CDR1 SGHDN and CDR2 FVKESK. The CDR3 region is CASSILGRADYNEQFF. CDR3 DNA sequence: TGTGCCAGCAGCATCCTCGGGAGGGCAGACTACAATGAGCAGTTCTTC.

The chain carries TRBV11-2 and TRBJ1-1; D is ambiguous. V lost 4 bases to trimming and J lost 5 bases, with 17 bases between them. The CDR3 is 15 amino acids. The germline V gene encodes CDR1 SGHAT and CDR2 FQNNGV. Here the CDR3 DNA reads TGTGCCAGCAGCTCTCACTCGGCCCACCTGACTGAAGCTTTCTTT. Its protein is CASSSHSAHLTEAFF.

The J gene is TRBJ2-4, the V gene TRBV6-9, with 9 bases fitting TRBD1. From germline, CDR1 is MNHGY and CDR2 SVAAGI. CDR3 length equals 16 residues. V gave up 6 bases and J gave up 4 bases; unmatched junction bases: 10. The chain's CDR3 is CASSQDRGSSKNIQYF. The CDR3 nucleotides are TGTGCCAGCAGCCAGGACAGGGGTTCTTCTAAAAACATTCAGTACTTC.

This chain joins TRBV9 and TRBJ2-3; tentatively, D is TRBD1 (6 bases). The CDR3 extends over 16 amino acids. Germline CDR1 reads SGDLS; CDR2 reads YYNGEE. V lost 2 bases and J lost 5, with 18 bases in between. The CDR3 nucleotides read TGTGCCAGCAGCGTTACGGGACCAGGGGATTTAGATACGCAGTATTTT. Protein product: CASSVTGPGDLDTQYF.

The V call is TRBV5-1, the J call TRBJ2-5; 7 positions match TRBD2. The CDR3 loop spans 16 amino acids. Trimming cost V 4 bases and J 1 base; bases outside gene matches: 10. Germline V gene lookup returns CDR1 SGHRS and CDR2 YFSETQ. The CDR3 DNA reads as TGCGCCAGCAGCGCCCCAACTAGCGTACGCCAAGAGACCCAGTACTTC. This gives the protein CASSAPTSVRQETQYF.

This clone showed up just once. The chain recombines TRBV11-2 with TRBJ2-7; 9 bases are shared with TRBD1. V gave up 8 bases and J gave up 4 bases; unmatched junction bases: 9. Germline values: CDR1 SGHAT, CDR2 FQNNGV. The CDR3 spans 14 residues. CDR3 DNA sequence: TGTGCCAGCCAAAGGGACAGGGCTAATTACGAGCAGTACTTC. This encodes CASQRDRANYEQYF.

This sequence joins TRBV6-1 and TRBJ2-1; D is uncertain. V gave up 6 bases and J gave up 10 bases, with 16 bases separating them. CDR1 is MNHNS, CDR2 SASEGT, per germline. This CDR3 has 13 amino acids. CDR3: CASSTIAQSEQFF. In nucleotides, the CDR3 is TGTGCCAGCAGCACGATAGCCCAGTCGGAGCAGTTCTTC.

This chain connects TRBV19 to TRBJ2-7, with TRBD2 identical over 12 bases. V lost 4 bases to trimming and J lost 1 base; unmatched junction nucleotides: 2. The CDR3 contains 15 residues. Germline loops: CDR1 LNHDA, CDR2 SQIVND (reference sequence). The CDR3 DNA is TGTGCCAGTAGTAAAGGACTAGCGGGGTCCTACGAGCAGTACTTC. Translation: CASSKGLAGSYEQYF. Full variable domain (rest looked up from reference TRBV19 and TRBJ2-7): DGGITQSPKYLFRKEGQNVTLSCEQNLNHDAMYWYRQDPGQGLRLIYYSQIVNDFQKGDIAEGYSVSREKKESFPLTVTSAQKNPTAFYLCASSKGLAGSYEQYFGPGTRLTVT.

This CDR3 reads CASSLGGVGQPQHF. DNA for the CDR3: TGTGCCAGCAGCTTAGGAGGGGTCGGTCAGCCCCAGCATTTT. This chain links TRBV7-9 with TRBJ1-5, with a possible D match to TRBD1 (5 bases). Trimming removed 1 base at V and 6 bases at J, with 10 bases between. Germline lookup yields CDR1 SEHNR and CDR2 FQNEAQ (reference sequence). The CDR3 totals 14 residues. Full variable domain (remainder filled in from reference TRBV7-9 and TRBJ1-5): DTGVSQNPRHKITKRGQNVTFRCDPISEHNRLYWYRQTLGQGPEFLTYFQNEAQLEKSRLLSDRFSAERPKGSFSTLEIQRTEQGDSAMYLCASSLGGVGQPQHFGDGTRLSIL.

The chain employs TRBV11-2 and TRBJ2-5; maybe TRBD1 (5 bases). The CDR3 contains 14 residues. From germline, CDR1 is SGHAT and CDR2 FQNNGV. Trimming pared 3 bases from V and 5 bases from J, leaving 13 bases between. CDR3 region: CASSLRRQLETQYF. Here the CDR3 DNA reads TGTGCCAGCAGCTTGAGGCGACAGTTGGAGACCCAGTACTTC.

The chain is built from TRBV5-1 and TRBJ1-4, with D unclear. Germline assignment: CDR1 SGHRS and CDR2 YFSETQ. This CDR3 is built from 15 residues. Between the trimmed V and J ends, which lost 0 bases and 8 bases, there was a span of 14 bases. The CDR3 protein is CASSLAAATREKLFF. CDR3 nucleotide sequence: TGCGCCAGCAGCTTGGCCGCGGCCACCCGGGAAAAACTGTTTTTT.

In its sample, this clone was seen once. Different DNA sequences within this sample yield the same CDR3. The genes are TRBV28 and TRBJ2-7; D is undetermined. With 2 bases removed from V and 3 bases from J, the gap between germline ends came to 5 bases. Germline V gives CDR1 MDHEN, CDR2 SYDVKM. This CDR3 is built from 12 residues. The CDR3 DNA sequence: TGTGCCAGCAGTTTAGGGCACTACGAGCAGTACTTC. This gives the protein CASSLGHYEQYF.

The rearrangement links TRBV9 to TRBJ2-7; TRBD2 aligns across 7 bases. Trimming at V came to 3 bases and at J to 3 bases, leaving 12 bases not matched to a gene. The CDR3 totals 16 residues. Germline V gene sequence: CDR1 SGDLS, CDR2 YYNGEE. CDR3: CASSATTGLKYYEQYF. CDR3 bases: TGTGCCAGCAGCGCAACCACGGGACTAAAATACTACGAGCAGTACTTC.